The TCR beta chain described here comes from a study of human T cells and chemical hapten exposure. Background on the study: The patient population, which was mostly female, had alopecia areata, totalis or universalis.

Sample time point: patch test 1, 2 weeks after DPC sensitization. Treatment of the sample: therapeutic diphenylcyclopropenone sensitization with weekly scalp DPC. CDR1 is DFQATT and CDR2 is SNEGSKA in the germline V gene (reference sequence). This CDR3 has 14 residues. Trimming left V 5 bases short and J 4 bases short, with 16 bases between. TCRdb processed the RACE reads anew with MiXCR; each CDR3 protein has one entry. The sample consists of some 340,000 distinct CDR3 sequences, around 7% of them appearing once. In its sample, this clonotype was seen a few times. Specimen: whole blood, collected in connection with sensitization to the hapten diphenylcyclopropenone (DPC). The chain links TRBV20-1 to TRBJ2-3, with D possibly matching TRBD1 (6 bases). This TCR derives from a woman younger than 35 with alopecia areata. Some clones in this sample may be carry-over from other donors' samples. The CDR3, as DNA: TGCAGTGCTTTACTACCAGGGGCCTCAGATACGCAGTATTTT. The encoded protein is CSALLPGASDTQYF.